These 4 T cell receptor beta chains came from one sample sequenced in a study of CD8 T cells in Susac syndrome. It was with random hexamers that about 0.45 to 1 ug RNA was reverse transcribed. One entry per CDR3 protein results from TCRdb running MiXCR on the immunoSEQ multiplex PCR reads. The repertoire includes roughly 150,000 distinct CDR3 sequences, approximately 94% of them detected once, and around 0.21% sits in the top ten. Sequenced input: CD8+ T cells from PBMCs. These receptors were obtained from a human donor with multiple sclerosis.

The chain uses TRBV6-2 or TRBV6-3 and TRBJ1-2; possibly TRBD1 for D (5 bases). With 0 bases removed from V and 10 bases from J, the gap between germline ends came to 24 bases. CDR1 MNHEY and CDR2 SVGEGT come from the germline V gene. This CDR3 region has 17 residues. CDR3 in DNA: TGTGCCAGCAGTTACTCTTTATTGGACATGCGGACCAAATTCTACACCTTC. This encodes CASSYSLLDMRTKFYTF.

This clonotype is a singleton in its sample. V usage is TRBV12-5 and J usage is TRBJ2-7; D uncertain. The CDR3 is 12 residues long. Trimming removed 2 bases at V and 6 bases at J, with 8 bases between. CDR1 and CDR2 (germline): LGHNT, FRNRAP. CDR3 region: CASGLRLPEQYF. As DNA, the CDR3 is TGTGCTAGTGGTTTGAGGTTGCCCGAGCAGTACTTC.

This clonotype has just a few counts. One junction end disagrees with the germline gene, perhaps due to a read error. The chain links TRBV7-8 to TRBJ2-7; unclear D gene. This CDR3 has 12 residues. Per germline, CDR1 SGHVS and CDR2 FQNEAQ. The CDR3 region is CASSPPDWPKDF. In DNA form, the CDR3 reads TGTGCCAGCAGCCCCCCCGACTGGCCGAAGGACTTC.

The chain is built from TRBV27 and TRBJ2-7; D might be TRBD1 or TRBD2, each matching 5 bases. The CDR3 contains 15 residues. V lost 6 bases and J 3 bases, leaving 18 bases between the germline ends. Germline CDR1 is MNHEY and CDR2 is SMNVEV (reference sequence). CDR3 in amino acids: CASRLLLGTVYEQYF. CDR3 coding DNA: TGTGCCAGCAGACTCCTCCTAGGGACGGTCTACGAGCAGTACTTC.